Following are 28 T cell receptor beta chains from one sample sequenced in a study of a mutant IDH1 vaccine in newly diagnosed glioma (dated by TCRdb to the early 2020s). Their target antigens are unknown. The sample's time point label, decoded: week 47, end of study. Every vaccine dose consisted of 300 ug of a 20-mer mutant IDH1 peptide in Montanide, administered subcutaneously together with topical imiquimod. To prepare the library, the immunoSEQ multiplex PCR assay was applied. TCRdb retrieved this table from immuneACCESS and kept in-frame rearrangements only. Not all clones are present; in checked studies, unresolved V genes account for under half, and no reason is known for the remainder. For this sample the table gives under 15,000 clones, of which around three quarters were detected only once. Less than 5% of the sample is in the top ten clones. This material consisted of PBMCs, taken from a glioma patient whose treatment included an IDH1 peptide vaccine. These receptors all stem from a woman in her forties with glioma.

This sequence joins TRBV19 and TRBJ1-4, with 7 bases that match TRBD1. This CDR3 is built from 14 residues. V shed 6 bases, J shed 2 bases, and the junction held 3 bases outside the gene matches. Germline loops: CDR1 LNHDA, CDR2 SQIVND (reference sequence). The CDR3: CASRKQGTNEKLFF. The DNA of the CDR3 is TGTGCCAGTAGGAAACAGGGGACTAATGAAAAACTGTTTTTT.

A single count supports this clone. The J gene is TRBJ1-2, the V gene TRBV7-9; D gene unclear. V was clipped by 1 base and J by 7 bases, with 13 bases between them. CDR1 and CDR2 (germline): SEHNR, FQNEAQ (reference sequence). The CDR3 length is 14 residues. CDR3 in DNA: TGTGCCAGCAGCTTAGAAAGGAAACACGGTGGCTACACCTTC. Residues: CASSLERKHGGYTF.

J is TRBJ2-7 and V is TRBV19; 7 nucleotides match TRBD1. J gave up 4 bases and V 4 bases, and 10 bases lay outside the gene matches. From germline, CDR1 is LNHDA and CDR2 SQIVND (reference sequence). This CDR3 is 15 amino acids long. This CDR3 is CASSRQGLTVYEQYF. The CDR3 DNA reads TGTGCCAGTAGTAGACAGGGTCTCACGGTGTACGAGCAGTACTTC.

J is TRBJ2-7 and V is TRBV19, with D unclear. This CDR3 contains 20 residues. The V gene's germline CDR1 is LNHDA and CDR2 SQIVND (reference sequence). V was clipped by 3 bases and J by 0 bases, with 27 bases between them. The CDR3 region is CASSIKGFWGLLPHSYEQYF. CDR3 in DNA: TGTGCCAGTAGTATCAAAGGGTTCTGGGGTCTTCTCCCCCACTCCTACGAGCAGTACTTC. The variable domain in full, with the rest retrieved from reference TRBV19 and TRBJ2-7, is DGGITQSPKYLFRKEGQNVTLSCEQNLNHDAMYWYRQDPGQGLRLIYYSQIVNDFQKGDIAEGYSVSREKKESFPLTVTSAQKNPTAFYLCASSIKGFWGLLPHSYEQYFGPGTRLTVT.

The rearrangement uses TRBV11-2 and TRBJ1-4; maybe TRBD1 (5 bases). V was shortened by 2 bases and J by 4 bases, with 8 bases between the two germline ends. Germline CDR1 reads SGHAT; CDR2 reads FQNNGV. The CDR3 sequence is 14 residues long. The CDR3 coding sequence is TGTGCCAGCAGCTTAAGACAGAATAATGAAAAACTGTTTTTT. The encoded protein is CASSLRQNNEKLFF.

This clone has a handful of counts. The chain links TRBV25-1 to TRBJ1-5; D uncertain. Trimming cost V 6 bases and J 5 bases, with 14 bases left between them. This CDR3 contains 14 residues. Germline V gives CDR1 MGHDK, CDR2 SYGVNS. CDR3 protein: CASSIAGGDQPQHF. DNA for the CDR3: TGTGCCAGCAGCATCGCGGGAGGAGATCAGCCCCAGCATTTT.

This clone was recorded once. The chain couples TRBV28 to TRBJ2-7; 7 positions match TRBD1. Germline loops: CDR1 MDHEN, CDR2 SYDVKM. V dropped 6 bases and J dropped 3; count of bases not matched to a gene: 8. The CDR3 totals 14 residues. The CDR3 DNA reads as TGTGCCAGCAGCCCGGGACAGCCAGGCTACGAGCAGTACTTC. It translates to CASSPGQPGYEQYF. Drawing the rest from reference TRBV28 and TRBJ2-7, the complete variable domain is DVKVTQSSRYLVKRTGEKVFLECVQDMDHENMFWYRQDPGLGLRLIYFSYDVKMKEKGDIPEGYSVSREKKERFSLILESASTNQTSMYLCASSPGQPGYEQYFGPGTRLTVT.

The count of this clone is one. V gene TRBV5-1 combines with J gene TRBJ2-2, with D possibly being TRBD2 (6 bases). The V gene lost 0 bases and the J gene lost 1 base, with 10 bases spanning the gap. Per germline, CDR1 SGHRS and CDR2 YFSETQ. The CDR3 extends over 16 amino acids. CDR3 loop: CASSLASTRNTGELFF. CDR3 in DNA: TGCGCCAGCAGCTTGGCCTCGACTAGGAACACCGGGGAGCTGTTTTTT.

This clone has a single count. V gene TRBV7-2 combines with J gene TRBJ2-1; D not certain. Germline CDR1 and CDR2: SGHTA and FQGNSA. The CDR3 has 13 amino acids. V lost 0 bases to trimming and J lost 5 bases, with 5 bases between them. The chain's CDR3 is CASSLAQNNEQFF. The DNA of the CDR3 is TGTGCCAGCAGCTTAGCACAGAACAATGAGCAGTTCTTC.

This rearrangement joins TRBV28 to TRBJ2-1; TRBD2 matches at 14 bases. V was clipped by 1 base and J by 7 bases; unmatched bases: 6. Germline V gives CDR1 MDHEN, CDR2 SYDVKM. This CDR3 is built from 17 residues. CDR3 protein: CASSLSGLAGVWNEQFF. CDR3 nucleotides: TGTGCCAGCAGTTTATCGGGACTAGCGGGAGTCTGGAATGAGCAGTTCTTC.

The V and J genes are TRBV19 and TRBJ2-5; 8 bases line up with TRBD2. This CDR3 has 14 amino acids. Germline CDR1 and CDR2: LNHDA and SQIVND (reference sequence). The V segment lost 7 bases and the J segment 2 bases; nucleotides outside the gene matches: 6. The CDR3 reads CASTGGGIQETQYF. The CDR3 DNA sequence: TGTGCCAGTACTGGCGGGGGGATACAAGAGACCCAGTACTTC. The full variable domain, in which reference TRBV19 and TRBJ2-5 provide the parts outside the CDR3, is DGGITQSPKYLFRKEGQNVTLSCEQNLNHDAMYWYRQDPGQGLRLIYYSQIVNDFQKGDIAEGYSVSREKKESFPLTVTSAQKNPTAFYLCASTGGGIQETQYFGPGTRLLVL.

The V call is TRBV6-6, the J call TRBJ1-5; D gene ambiguous. Trimming left V 0 bases short and J 2 bases short, with 8 bases between. CDR3 length: 15 amino acids. Germline CDR1 and CDR2: MNHNY and SVGAGI (reference sequence). CDR3 sequence (DNA): TGTGCCAGCAGTTACTCGGGGAGGGGCAATCAGCCCCAGCATTTT. As protein: CASSYSGRGNQPQHF.

This rearrangement joins TRBV19 to TRBJ2-1, with D perhaps TRBD2 (5 bases). The germline CDR1 and CDR2 sequences are LNHDA and SQIVND (reference sequence). This CDR3 spans 13 amino acids. With 9 bases removed from V and 4 bases from J, the gap between germline ends came to 13 bases. CDR3 in amino acids: CASGRGWYNEQFF. The DNA for the CDR3 is TGTGCCAGCGGACGGGGTTGGTACAATGAGCAGTTCTTC.

V and J are TRBV6-5 and TRBJ2-7; 9 bases line up with TRBD1. The CDR3 is made up of 12 amino acids. The V and J ends lost 6 bases and 9 bases, in that order; junction bases with no gene match: 6. Germline lookup yields CDR1 MNHEY and CDR2 SVGAGI. The CDR3, as DNA: TGTGCCAGCAGCCCAACAGGGGGCGGGCAGTACTTC. The encoded protein is CASSPTGGGQYF.

The chain employs TRBV9 and TRBJ2-1; D gene uncertain. CDR1 SGDLS and CDR2 YYNGEE come from the germline V gene. Trimming took 3 bases from V and 10 from J, leaving 14 bases between them. CDR3 length equals 13 residues. CDR3 DNA sequence: TGTGCCAGCAGCGCCCCGGTTTCCGGCGAGCAGTTCTTC. Translating gives CASSAPVSGEQFF.

Worth noting for this clone: Mismatch with germline at one junction end may stem from a read error. The chain links TRBV7-7 to TRBJ1-1, with a possible D match to TRBD1 (5 bases). Germline V gene lookup returns CDR1 SSHAT and CDR2 FNYEAQ (reference sequence). The CDR3 runs 13 residues. The CDR3 reads CASSLDRNTEAFF. The CDR3 DNA follows: TGTGCTAGCAGCTTAGACAGAAACACTGAAGCTTTCTTT. The complete variable domain, with remaining parts taken from reference TRBV7-7 and TRBJ1-1, reads GAGVSQSPRYKVTKRGQDVTLRCDPISSHATLYWYQQALGQGPEFLTYFNYEAQPDKSGLPSDRFSAERPEGSISTLTIQRTEQRDSAMYRCASSLDRNTEAFFGQGTRLTVV.

This clone is a singleton in its sample. This chain uses TRBV14 with TRBJ2-4, with D perhaps given as TRBD1 or TRBD2 (5 bases each). The ends were cut back, 5 bases at V and 8 bases at J, with 13 bases in the middle. The CDR3 is 13 amino acids. Germline V gene lookup returns CDR1 SGHDN and CDR2 FVKESK. In nucleotides, the CDR3 is TGTGCCAGCAGCGCGGACCGAGGGGACATTCAGTACTTC. Amino acids: CASSADRGDIQYF. Full variable domain (remainder filled in from reference TRBV14 and TRBJ2-4): EAGVTQFPSHSVIEKGQTVTLRCDPISGHDNLYWYRRVMGKEIKFLLHFVKESKQDESGMPNNRFLAERTGGTYSTLKVQPAELEDSGVYFCASSADRGDIQYFGAGTRLSVL.

V gene TRBV2 combines with J gene TRBJ1-5, with D hard to call. V was pared by 7 bases and J by 4 bases, with 14 bases between. CDR3 length equals 14 residues. Germline V gene sequence: CDR1 SNHLY, CDR2 FYNNEI. Written as DNA, the CDR3 is TGTGCCAGCAACCAGGACTACGGAAATCAGCCCCAGCATTTT. Translation gives CASNQDYGNQPQHF.

The chain carries TRBV9 and TRBJ2-1; TRBD2 matches at 7 bases. Trimming took 0 bases from V and 1 from J; bases not matched to a gene: 4. This CDR3 is 16 amino acids long. Germline assignment: CDR1 SGDLS and CDR2 YYNGEE. CDR3 loop: CASSVAMGGSYNEQFF. In DNA form, the CDR3 reads TGTGCCAGCAGCGTAGCTATGGGGGGGTCCTACAATGAGCAGTTCTTC.

J is TRBJ2-1 and V is TRBV27; D gene uncertain. The CDR3 spans 14 residues. The V and J ends lost 5 bases and 8 bases respectively, with 16 bases between them. Germline-derived CDR1 and CDR2 are MNHEY and SMNVEV (reference sequence). The CDR3 DNA sequence: TGTGCCAGCAGTCTCGGACCCAATGTCGATGAGCAGTTCTTC. This sequence encodes CASSLGPNVDEQFF.

This chain uses TRBV28 with TRBJ2-3, with D hard to call. V was pared by 2 bases and J by 6 bases, with 9 bases between. CDR1 and CDR2 (germline): MDHEN, SYDVKM. The CDR3 has 13 residues. The CDR3 nucleotides are TGTGCCAGCAGTTTACTAAGGCGGGATACGCAGTATTTT. Translation gives CASSLLRRDTQYF.

The chain joins TRBV9 to TRBJ1-3; a possible D gene is TRBD1 (6 bases). Germline V gene lookup returns CDR1 SGDLS and CDR2 YYNGEE. This CDR3 has 16 residues. Trimming removed 5 bases at V and 2 bases at J, with 17 bases between. The DNA for the CDR3 is TGTGCCAGCAGTCCCACCGTCAGGGGAACTGGAAACACCATATATTTT. Amino acids: CASSPTVRGTGNTIYF.

Points on this clone: One junction end disagrees with the germline gene, perhaps due to a read error. The chain has TRBV7-9 and TRBJ2-7, with TRBD1 as a possible D gene (5 bases). Germline CDR1 SEHNR, CDR2 FQNEAQ (reference sequence). There are 11 residues in the CDR3. The CDR3 is CASSLGWTKDF. The DNA for the CDR3 is TGTGCCAGCAGCTTAGGGTGGACAAAAGACTTC.

This clone has only a few counts. CDR3 in amino acids: CASSHSAMNTEAFF. The CDR3 nucleotides read TGTGCCAGCAGCCACAGCGCGATGAACACTGAAGCTTTCTTT. V is TRBV11-1 and J is TRBJ1-1; D uncertain. There are 14 residues in the CDR3. V was shortened by 5 bases and J by 0 bases, with 10 bases between the two germline ends. CDR1 and CDR2 (germline): SGHAT, FQDESV (reference sequence). The full variable domain, in which reference TRBV11-1 and TRBJ1-1 provide the parts outside the CDR3, is EAEVAQSPRYKITEKSQAVAFWCDPISGHATLYWYRQILGQGPELLVQFQDESVVDDSQLPKDRFSAERLKGVDSTLKIQPAELGDSAMYLCASSHSAMNTEAFFGQGTRLTVV.

CDR3 in DNA: TGTGCCACCAGCAAGGGACAGGGGGCGGGTCAGCCCCAGCATTTT. This translates into CATSKGQGAGQPQHF. The chain links TRBV15 to TRBJ1-5; TRBD1 matches 12 bases. This CDR3 comprises 15 residues. The germline gives CDR1 LNHNV, CDR2 YYDKDF (reference sequence). Trimming removed 4 bases from V and 6 bases from J; junction bases left unmatched: 4.

The genes are TRBV5-1 and TRBJ2-1; D perhaps matches TRBD2 (5 bases). Trimming took 2 bases from V and 9 from J, leaving 12 bases between them. This CDR3 contains 13 residues. CDR1 and CDR2 (germline): SGHRS, YFSETQ. CDR3 bases: TGCGCCAGCAGCTTACTAGGGTCGGTTGAGCAGTTCTTC. This sequence encodes CASSLLGSVEQFF. Using reference TRBV5-1 and TRBJ2-1 for the parts outside the CDR3, the full variable domain is KAGVTQTPRYLIKTRGQQVTLSCSPISGHRSVSWYQQTPGQGLQFLFEYFSETQRNKGNFPGRFSGRQFSNSRSEMNVSTLELGDSALYLCASSLLGSVEQFFGPGTRLTVL.

This chain connects TRBV16 to TRBJ2-7; D gene uncertain. This CDR3 comprises 15 residues. Looked up from germline, CDR1 is KGHSY and CDR2 is FQNENV. The germline V and J ends were trimmed by 0 bases and 4 bases, with 13 bases remaining between them. DNA for the CDR3: TGTGCCAGCAGCCAATCAACGAGGCACAGTTACGAGCAGTACTTC. It is translated as CASSQSTRHSYEQYF.

For the CDR3, the DNA is TGTGCCATCAGCAAGACAGGGGGGAACACTGAAGCTTTCTTT. Translation: CAISKTGGNTEAFF. The rearrangement joins TRBV10-3 to TRBJ1-1, with TRBD1 matching 9 bases. V was clipped by 6 bases and J by 1 base; unmatched bases: 3. This CDR3 spans 14 amino acids. CDR1 is ENHRY and CDR2 is SYGVKD in the germline V gene.